This entry concerns a single T cell receptor beta chain. These data are taken from a study of cytomegalovirus exposure and HLA in healthy donors. Researchers ran the PCR with 60 Vbeta and 13 Jbeta primers. This table comes from immunoSEQ multiplex PCR, and its TCRdb copy is limited to in-frame clones, with some not included. In the table there are hundreds of thousands of clones, approximately 70% of which are singletons. Sampled while nominally healthy, donors likely had unrecorded immune exposures. The TCR originated in a man aged 40-49 years in good health and CMV-seropositive. Sequencing input: PBMCs.

The CDR3 region has the DNA TGCGCCAGCAGCCAGGGACTTGAGCCTGATACGCAGTATTTT. This gives the protein CASSQGLEPDTQYF. The chain recombines TRBV4-3 with TRBJ2-3; D is possibly TRBD2 (6 bases). CDR1 and CDR2 from the germline V gene are LGHNA and YSLEER. Trimming stripped 3 bases from V and 6 bases from J, with 13 bases between. The CDR3 spans 14 residues.